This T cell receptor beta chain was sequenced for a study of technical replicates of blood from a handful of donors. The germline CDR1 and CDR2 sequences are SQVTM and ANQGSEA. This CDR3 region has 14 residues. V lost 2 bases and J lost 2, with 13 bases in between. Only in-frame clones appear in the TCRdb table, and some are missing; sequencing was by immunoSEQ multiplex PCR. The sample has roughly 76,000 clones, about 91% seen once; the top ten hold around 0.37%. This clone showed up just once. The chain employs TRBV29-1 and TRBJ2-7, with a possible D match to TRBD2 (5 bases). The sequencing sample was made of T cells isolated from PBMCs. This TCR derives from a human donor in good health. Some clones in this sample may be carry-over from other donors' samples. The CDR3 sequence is CSVEWVAGPYEQYF. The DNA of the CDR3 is TGCAGCGTTGAATGGGTGGCGGGCCCCTACGAGCAGTACTTC.